This TCR beta chain was sequenced for a study of blood T cell repertoires in COVID-19 (dated by TCRdb to the early 2020s). For context, the study as a whole: Samples from collaborators originated in the United States, Italy and Spain and spanned both the acute and convalescent phases of COVID-19. The prospective study material was composed of cDNA or gDNA derived from T cells, B-cell-depleted T cells, or PBMCs. The dataset comprised deeply sampled blood TCRbeta repertoires from subjects exposed to, actively infected with, or recovered from COVID-19. The repertoires were released in a freely available public database intended as a resource for research on the immune response to SARS-CoV-2. Samples were obtained from the ongoing ImmuneRACE study (first 160 participants) and from 950 to 1,500 subjects provided by 6 global collaborators. Nearly every sample came with metadata listing a de-identified subject ID, COVID-19 status, age in years and sex. Where available, HLA class I and class II types were obtained from metadata supplied by the sample provider rather than from assay-based typing.

TCRbeta CDR3 regions were amplified from genomic DNA using the immunoSEQ Assay, a bias-controlled multiplex PCR. The study's processing was this. Nucleated cell counts per sample were estimated from amplification of reference gene primers within the assay. Sequence reads were collapsed and filtered to measure the absolute abundance of every unique TCRbeta CDR3 rearrangement. For each sample, productive Simpson clonality was calculated as the square root of Simpson's diversity index over productive rearrangements. This is the immuneACCESS table as TCRdb keeps it, with only in-frame sequences that have V and J called. A part of the clones is gone; compared with another copy, unresolved V genes explain less than half, and the rest is unexplained. D and trimming were read from the DNA, whereas the V and J calls and clone size are those reported in that table. Counted in this sample were about 240,000 clones; around 86% of them appeared once. Jointly, the top ten make up about 7.1% of the sample.

The collaborating institutions used their own protocols to collect whole blood in K2EDTA tubes. For TCRbeta analysis, collaborators shipped samples in one of three forms: frozen whole blood, isolated PBMCs, or DNA extracted from either of those sample types. With regard to this clone: Its antigen is unknown. No much larger clone is present one base from it, and per-base qualities are unavailable.

Results the study describes overall, beyond this receptor: Clinical and demographic metadata were provided uncurated, with the amount varying by source and participant.

The CDR3 starts with the cysteine, ends with the phenylalanine, and has 16 residues. Just the 48-base CDR3 DNA is kept, in frame starting at base 1. According to the germline V gene, CDR1 reads SGHTA and CDR2 reads FQGNSA. The junction shows trimming of 1 base on V and 0 bases on J, plus 10 bases between the germline ends. This receptor was taken from a woman between 70 and 85 years old with active or convalescent COVID-19. The sequenced material came from peripheral blood. The sequence links TRBV7-2 to TRBJ2-1; no D gene is confidently identified. The nucleotide sequence is given as TGTGCCAGCAGCTTAGAATCTTCTAGCTCCTACAATGAGCAGTTCTTC. Translation gives CASSLESSSSYNEQFF.